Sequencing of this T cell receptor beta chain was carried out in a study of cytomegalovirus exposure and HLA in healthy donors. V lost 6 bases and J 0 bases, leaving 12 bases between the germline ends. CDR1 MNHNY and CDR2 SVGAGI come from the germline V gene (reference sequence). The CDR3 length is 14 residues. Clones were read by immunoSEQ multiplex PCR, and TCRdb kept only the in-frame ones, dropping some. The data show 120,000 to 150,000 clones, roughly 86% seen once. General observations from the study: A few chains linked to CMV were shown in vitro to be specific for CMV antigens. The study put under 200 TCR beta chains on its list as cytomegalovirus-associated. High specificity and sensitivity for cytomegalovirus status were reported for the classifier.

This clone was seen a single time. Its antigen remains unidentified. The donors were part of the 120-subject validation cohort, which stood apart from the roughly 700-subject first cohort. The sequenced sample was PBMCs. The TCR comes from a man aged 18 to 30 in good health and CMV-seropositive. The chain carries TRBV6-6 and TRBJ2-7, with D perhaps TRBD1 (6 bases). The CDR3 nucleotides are TGTGCCAGCAGCCGGGACACCAACTCCTACGAGCAGTACTTC. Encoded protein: CASSRDTNSYEQYF.